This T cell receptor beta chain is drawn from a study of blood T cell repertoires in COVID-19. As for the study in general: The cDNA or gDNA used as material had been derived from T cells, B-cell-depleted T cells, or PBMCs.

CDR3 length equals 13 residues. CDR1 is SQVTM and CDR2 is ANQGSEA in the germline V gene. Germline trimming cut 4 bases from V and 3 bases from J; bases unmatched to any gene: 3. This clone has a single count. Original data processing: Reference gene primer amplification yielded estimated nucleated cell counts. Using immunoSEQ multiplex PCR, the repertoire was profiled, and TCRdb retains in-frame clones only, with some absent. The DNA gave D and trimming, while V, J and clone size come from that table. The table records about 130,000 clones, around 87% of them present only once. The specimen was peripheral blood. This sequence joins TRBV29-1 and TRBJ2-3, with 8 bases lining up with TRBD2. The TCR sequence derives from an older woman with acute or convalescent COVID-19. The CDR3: CSVAGGPTDTQYF. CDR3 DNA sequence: TGCAGCGTTGCGGGAGGGCCAACAGATACGCAGTATTTT.